Listed below are T cell receptor beta chains from one sample, sequenced in a study of PD-1 blockade in classical Hodgkin lymphoma. Here immunoSEQ multiplex PCR was the method, and the copy in TCRdb shows in-frame clones only, minus some. The data hold approximately 98,000 clones, with 89% observed a single time. The sequencing used peripheral blood mononuclear cells (PBMCs), collected before the second cycle of nivolumab. These receptors came from a human donor with classical Hodgkin lymphoma. Each CDR3 is given without its conserved first and last residue. The order of the fields is clone size, V gene, CDR3 length, J gene, CDR3 protein. The size entry is marked missing in some rows and otherwise reads once, few, many or a size class.

size: NA; V: TRBV6-5; length: 11; J: TRBJ1-1; CDR3: ASRHTGTSEAF
size: NA; V: TRBV7-6; length: 11; J: TRBJ1-1; CDR3: ASSLVLNTEAF
size: NA; V: TRBV19; length: 16; J: TRBJ2-1; CDR3: ASSITSGRGNPSNEQF
size: NA; V: TRBV21-1; length: 12; J: TRBJ1-4; CDR3: ASSQGAANEKLF
size: NA; V: TRBV10-3; length: 17; J: TRBJ2-7; CDR3: AIRDRPGLAGAFSYEQY
size: NA; V: TRBV30; length: 11; J: TRBJ2-1; CDR3: AWSSQGYGEQF
size: few; V: TRBV2; length: 9; J: TRBJ1-5; CDR3: ASSREWAQH
size: NA; V: TRBV7-2; length: 14; J: TRBJ1-2; CDR3: ASSPGGTGSHYGYT
size: NA; V: TRBV28; length: 15; J: TRBJ2-1; CDR3: ASSEPPSRSSYNEQF
size: NA; V: TRBV7-8; length: 10; J: TRBJ2-1; CDR3: ATLFLGIKWF
size: NA; V: TRBV6-5; length: 12; J: TRBJ2-7; CDR3: ASSSSTDGVEQY
size: NA; V: TRBV27; length: 12; J: TRBJ2-7; CDR3: ASSWTVPPYEQY
size: NA; V: TRBV5-4; length: 13; J: TRBJ2-1; CDR3: ASSQGPGSYNEQF
size: NA; V: TRBV4-2; length: 14; J: TRBJ2-1; CDR3: ASSQGMVRDYNEQF
size: NA; V: TRBV28; length: 15; J: TRBJ2-7; CDR3: ASSFGAGTGASYEQY
size: NA; V: TRBV30; length: 9; J: TRBJ1-1; CDR3: AWSVLYEAF
size: once; V: TRBV5-1; length: 11; J: TRBJ2-2; CDR3: ASSLGYTGELF
size: NA; V: TRBV19; length: 15; J: TRBJ1-5; CDR3: ASSIEGLLRERQPQH
size: NA; V: TRBV19; length: 12; J: TRBJ1-4; CDR3: ASSLGQGWEKLF
size: NA; V: TRBV23-1; length: 15; J: TRBJ1-6; CDR3: ASSRGGQSYPDSPLH
size: once; V: TRBV6-6; length: 13; J: TRBJ1-2; CDR3: ASSYPSVSLYGYT
size: NA; V: TRBV30; length: 11; J: TRBJ1-5; CDR3: AWSSGGNQPQH
size: NA; V: TRBV7-6; length: 14; J: TRBJ2-3; CDR3: ASSLARARDGYTQY
size: NA; V: TRBV19; length: 12; J: TRBJ1-1; CDR3: ASSIGTLNTEAF
size: NA; V: TRBV7-9; length: 13; J: TRBJ2-3; CDR3: ASSRMSSGTDTQY
size: once; V: TRBV4-3; length: 13; J: TRBJ2-5; CDR3: ASSQVGGGAETQY
size: NA; V: TRBV5-5; length: 11; J: TRBJ2-1; CDR3: ASSLATSHEQF
size: NA; V: TRBV10-2; length: 11; J: TRBJ1-5; CDR3: ASSDESEQPQH
size: NA; V: TRBV29-1; length: 11; J: TRBJ1-1; CDR3: SLGREGDTEAF
size: NA; V: TRBV7-2; length: 12; J: NA; CDR3: ASSLVEGYYEQY
size: NA; V: TRBV2; length: 10; J: TRBJ1-5; CDR3: ASSVNDQPQH
size: NA; V: TRBV27; length: 11; J: TRBJ2-1; CDR3: ASSLSFSFEQF
size: NA; V: TRBV11-2; length: 14; J: TRBJ2-7; CDR3: ASSLVVWGLSYEQY
size: once; V: TRBV11-3; length: 15; J: TRBJ2-1; CDR3: ASSLGPPASGNNEQF
size: NA; V: TRBV5-1; length: 11; J: TRBJ1-1; CDR3: ASSQWTGEEAF
size: once; V: TRBV10-3; length: 11; J: TRBJ2-5; CDR3: AIMTSGQETQY
size: NA; V: TRBV18; length: 13; J: TRBJ2-1; CDR3: ASSPGGPAYNEQF
size: NA; V: TRBV11-2; length: 10; J: TRBJ2-1; CDR3: ASSRLGGAQF
size: NA; V: TRBV10-2; length: 13; J: TRBJ1-2; CDR3: ASSESSGQDYGYT
size: NA; V: TRBV2; length: 10; J: TRBJ1-1; CDR3: ASRRALRRAF
size: NA; V: TRBV28; length: 12; J: TRBJ2-5; CDR3: AAQGGGNQETQY
size: NA; V: TRBV28; length: 9; J: TRBJ1-2; CDR3: ASRGSRGYT
size: once; V: TRBV7-9; length: 10; J: TRBJ1-1; CDR3: ASSLGGGEAF
size: NA; V: TRBV2; length: 10; J: TRBJ2-3; CDR3: ASSVGTDTQY
size: NA; V: TRBV25-1; length: 11; J: TRBJ2-3; CDR3: ASSRQVEDTQY
size: NA; V: TRBV7-2; length: 15; J: TRBJ2-3; CDR3: ASSLDLAGVRTDTQY
size: NA; V: TRBV7-9; length: 13; J: TRBJ1-2; CDR3: ASSLGAMSFYGYT
size: NA; V: TRBV6-1; length: 14; J: TRBJ1-5; CDR3: ASSESGGVGNQPQH
size: NA; V: TRBV4-1; length: 16; J: TRBJ1-3; CDR3: ASSQIGGRGLPGNTIY
size: few; V: TRBV29-1; length: 10; J: TRBJ1-2; CDR3: SVVSPAKGYT
size: NA; V: TRBV6-6; length: 12; J: TRBJ1-5; CDR3: ASSYSGEYQPQH
size: NA; V: TRBV7-2; length: 11; J: TRBJ2-7; CDR3: ASSPDATYEQY
size: NA; V: TRBV6-1; length: 12; J: TRBJ2-1; CDR3: ASTGTSGVVEQF
size: once; V: TRBV6-1; length: 12; J: TRBJ1-4; CDR3: ASTGGGAGEKLF
size: NA; V: TRBV5-8; length: 15; J: TRBJ2-3; CDR3: ASSLNSVRGKTDTQY
size: NA; V: TRBV7-6; length: 15; J: TRBJ2-5; CDR3: ASSLARLAGTGETQY
size: NA; V: TRBV6-1; length: 12; J: TRBJ2-5; CDR3: ASSLAGGPGPPH
size: NA; V: TRBV30; length: 10; J: TRBJ2-3; CDR3: AWTSGVDTQY
size: NA; V: TRBV5-1; length: 14; J: TRBJ1-6; CDR3: ASSLQGESRNSPLH